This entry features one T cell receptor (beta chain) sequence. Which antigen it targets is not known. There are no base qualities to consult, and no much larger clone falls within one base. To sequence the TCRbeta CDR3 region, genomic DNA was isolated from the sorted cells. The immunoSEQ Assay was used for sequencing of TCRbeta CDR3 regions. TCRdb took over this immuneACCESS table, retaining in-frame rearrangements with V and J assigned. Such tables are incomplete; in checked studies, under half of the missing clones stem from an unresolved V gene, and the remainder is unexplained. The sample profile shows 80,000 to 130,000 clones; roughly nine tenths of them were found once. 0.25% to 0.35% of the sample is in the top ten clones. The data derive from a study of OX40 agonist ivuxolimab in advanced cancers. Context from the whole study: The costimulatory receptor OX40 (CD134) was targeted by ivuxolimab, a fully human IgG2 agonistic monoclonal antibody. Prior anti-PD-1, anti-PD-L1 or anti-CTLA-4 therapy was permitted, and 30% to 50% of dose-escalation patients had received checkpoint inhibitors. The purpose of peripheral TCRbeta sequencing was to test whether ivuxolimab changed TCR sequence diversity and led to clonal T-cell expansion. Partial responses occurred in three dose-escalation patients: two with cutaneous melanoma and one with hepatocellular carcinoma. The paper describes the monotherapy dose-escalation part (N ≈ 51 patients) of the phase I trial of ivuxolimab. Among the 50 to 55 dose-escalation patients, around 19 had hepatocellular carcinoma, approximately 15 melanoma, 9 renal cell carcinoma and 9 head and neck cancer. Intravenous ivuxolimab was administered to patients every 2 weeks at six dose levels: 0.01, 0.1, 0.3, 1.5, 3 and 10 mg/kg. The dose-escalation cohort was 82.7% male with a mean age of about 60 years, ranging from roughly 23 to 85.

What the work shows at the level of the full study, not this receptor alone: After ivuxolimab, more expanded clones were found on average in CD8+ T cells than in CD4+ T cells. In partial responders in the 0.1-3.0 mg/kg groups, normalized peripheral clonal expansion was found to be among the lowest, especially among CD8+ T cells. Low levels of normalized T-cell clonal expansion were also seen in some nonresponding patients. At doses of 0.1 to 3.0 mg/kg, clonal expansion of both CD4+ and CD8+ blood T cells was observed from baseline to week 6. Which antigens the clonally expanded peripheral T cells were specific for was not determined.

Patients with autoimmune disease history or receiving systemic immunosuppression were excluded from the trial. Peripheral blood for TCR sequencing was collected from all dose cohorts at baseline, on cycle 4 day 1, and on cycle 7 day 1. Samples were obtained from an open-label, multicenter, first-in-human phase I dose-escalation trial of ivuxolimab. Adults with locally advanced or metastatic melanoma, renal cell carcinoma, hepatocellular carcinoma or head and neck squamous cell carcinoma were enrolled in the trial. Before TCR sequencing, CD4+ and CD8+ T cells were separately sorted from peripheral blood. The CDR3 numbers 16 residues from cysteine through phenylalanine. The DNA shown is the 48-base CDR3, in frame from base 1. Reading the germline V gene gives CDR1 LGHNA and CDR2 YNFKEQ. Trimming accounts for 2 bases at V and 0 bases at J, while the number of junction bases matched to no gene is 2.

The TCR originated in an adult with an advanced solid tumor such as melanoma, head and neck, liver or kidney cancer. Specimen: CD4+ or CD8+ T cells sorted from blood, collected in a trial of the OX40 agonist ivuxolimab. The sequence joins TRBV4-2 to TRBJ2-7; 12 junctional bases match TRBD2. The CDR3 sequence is CASSQQTSGSSYEQYF. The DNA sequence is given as TGTGCCAGCAGCCAACAGACTAGCGGGAGCTCCTACGAGCAGTACTTC.